This paragraph covers one T cell receptor beta chain sequence. These data belong to a study of blood T cell repertoires in COVID-19. Whole-study context: Samples came from the United States, Italy and Spain, spanning acute and convalescent COVID-19. The analysed material was cDNA or gDNA that came from T cells, B-cell-depleted T cells, or PBMCs.

Authors' data handling: Using reference gene primer amplification, nucleated cell counts were estimated. The protocol was immunoSEQ multiplex PCR, while the TCRdb copy is restricted to in-frame clones and leaves out a portion. The V and J calls and clone size are taken from that table; D and trimming were inferred from the DNA. The sample carries around 230,000 clones, 70% to 90% recorded once. Trimming removed 9 bases at V and 2 bases at J, with 14 bases between. This CDR3 is built from 14 residues. The sequence was obtained from a man aged 25-40 years who had recovered from COVID-19. This sequence joins TRBV23-1 and TRBJ1-3, with D possibly matching TRBD1 (6 bases). TRBV23-1 counts as an open reading frame of uncertain function. Sequencing was carried out using peripheral blood. The CDR3 loop is CARSNRAPGNTIYF. In nucleotides, the CDR3 is TGCGCCAGAAGCAACAGGGCCCCTGGAAACACCATATATTTT.